Shown below are 18 T cell receptor beta chains from a single sample sequenced in a study of blood T cell dynamics during melanoma immunotherapy. Libraries were prepared by immunoSEQ multiplex PCR; TCRdb keeps only in-frame clonotypes and omits some of them. The sample holds 20,000 to 30,000 clones, around 90% seen once. Time point denoted: pre-treatment baseline. Material: blood, obtained from a patient treated with checkpoint blockade. These receptors were taken from a human donor with melanoma.

The chain couples TRBV10-3 to TRBJ2-1; TRBD2 agrees at 10 bases. The germline V gene encodes CDR1 ENHRY and CDR2 SYGVKD. Trimming at V came to 0 bases and at J to 8 bases, leaving 4 bases not matched to a gene. CDR3 length equals 15 residues. The CDR3 DNA sequence: TGTGCCATCAGTGAGTCTGCTAGCGGGAGCGATGAGCAGTTCTTC. This codes for CAISESASGSDEQFF.

Notes on this clone: The sample contains more than one DNA sequence encoding this CDR3. The gene calls are TRBV7-3 and TRBJ2-3; D call uncertain. Per germline, CDR1 SGHTA and CDR2 FQGTGA. This CDR3 has 12 amino acids. With 4 bases removed from V and 3 bases from J, the gap between germline ends came to 5 bases. The chain's CDR3 is CASSSSTDTQYF. The CDR3 DNA reads as TGTGCCAGCAGCTCCTCGACAGATACGCAGTATTTT.

J is TRBJ2-3 and V is TRBV18; D is undetermined. CDR3 length: 14 residues. CDR1 is KGHSH and CDR2 is LQKENI in the germline V gene. The V gene lost 1 base and the J gene lost 2 bases, with 7 bases spanning the gap. DNA of the CDR3: TGTGCCAGCTCACCACTTACAACCACAGATACGCAGTATTTT. It yields the protein CASSPLTTTDTQYF.

This chain connects TRBV5-1 to TRBJ2-7; 9 positions match TRBD1. J lost 5 bases, V lost 4 bases, and 7 bases had no gene match. The CDR3 runs to 14 residues. Germline V gene lookup returns CDR1 SGHRS and CDR2 YFSETQ. CDR3 DNA: TGCGCCAGCAGCGAGAGACAGGGGGAAGACGAGCAGTACTTC. Amino acid sequence: CASSERQGEDEQYF.

The rearrangement uses TRBV5-1 and TRBJ2-2, with 11 bases lining up with TRBD2. J gave up 7 bases and V 3 bases, and 2 bases lay outside the gene matches. CDR1 SGHRS and CDR2 YFSETQ come from the germline V gene. The CDR3 is made up of 14 amino acids. The CDR3 spells CASSSGTSGGELFF. The CDR3 DNA follows: TGCGCCAGCAGCTCCGGGACTAGCGGCGGGGAGCTGTTTTTT.

V usage is TRBV29-1 and J usage is TRBJ2-7; TRBD1 might be the D (7 bases). V was cut by 4 bases and J by 1 base, with 11 bases left in between. Per the germline V gene, CDR1 is SQVTM and CDR2 is ANQGSEA. The CDR3 totals 13 residues. CDR3 DNA: TGCAGCGTTGGGCGGGGACAGTCCTACGAGCAGTACTTC. It translates to CSVGRGQSYEQYF.

The chain has TRBV5-1 and TRBJ2-1, with D possibly TRBD1 on 6 matching bases. The CDR3 length is 16 residues. Germline CDR1 and CDR2: SGHRS and YFSETQ. Trimming removed 0 bases from V and 7 bases from J, with 17 bases in between. CDR3 in amino acids: CASSLVLRGSGNEQFF. The CDR3 coding sequence is TGCGCCAGCAGCTTGGTTCTCAGGGGCTCAGGGAATGAGCAGTTCTTC.

The chain combines TRBV10-3 with TRBJ1-5, with 8 bases matching TRBD1. The germline CDR1 and CDR2 sequences are ENHRY and SYGVKD. After removal of 2 bases from V and 3 bases from J, the junction contained 3 bases not matched to a gene. The CDR3 is 15 amino acids. CDR3 in amino acids: CAISEGQGINQPQHF. For the CDR3, the DNA is TGTGCCATCAGTGAGGGACAGGGTATCAATCAGCCCCAGCATTTT.

This chain uses TRBV18 with TRBJ2-5, with 8 bases matching TRBD2. This CDR3 is built from 15 residues. Germline V gives CDR1 KGHSH, CDR2 LQKENI. The V segment lost 3 bases and the J segment 5 bases; nucleotides outside the gene matches: 8. The CDR3 loop is CASSPSIGRGETQYF. As DNA, the CDR3 is TGTGCCAGCTCACCGTCTATCGGGAGGGGTGAGACCCAGTACTTC. Together with reference TRBV18 and TRBJ2-5, the CDR3 gives the full variable domain: NAGVMQNPRHLVRRRGQEARLRCSPMKGHSHVYWYRQLPEEGLKFMVYLQKENIIDESGMPKERFSAEFPKEGPSILRIQQVVRGDSAAYFCASSPSIGRGETQYFGPGTRLLVL.

The gene calls are TRBV28 and TRBJ2-5; possible D gene TRBD2, 5 bases. The last part of the DNA fits TRBJ2-7 better; the J call may be wrong. Per germline, CDR1 MDHEN and CDR2 SYDVKM. CDR3 length: 12 amino acids. The CDR3 DNA follows: TGTGCCGGCGGGTCGGGCGCCTACGAGCAGTACTTC. Its protein product is CAGGSGAYEQYF.

This chain links TRBV5-1 with TRBJ2-1; D might be TRBD1 (5 bases). The germline V and J ends were trimmed by 4 bases and 8 bases, with 19 bases remaining between them. CDR1 is SGHRS, CDR2 YFSETQ, per germline. The CDR3 length is 15 residues. The CDR3 DNA reads TGCGCCAGCAGCCCTACTCCGACAGAGAGCGATGAGCAGTTCTTC. Its protein product is CASSPTPTESDEQFF. Looking up the rest from reference TRBV5-1 and TRBJ2-1 gives the full variable domain: KAGVTQTPRYLIKTRGQQVTLSCSPISGHRSVSWYQQTPGQGLQFLFEYFSETQRNKGNFPGRFSGRQFSNSRSEMNVSTLELGDSALYLCASSPTPTESDEQFFGPGTRLTVL.

The rearrangement joins TRBV6-1 to TRBJ2-7; possibly TRBD2 for D (6 bases). The CDR3 runs 12 residues. Trimming took off 10 bases at V and 5 bases at J, with 15 bases between the two ends. The germline gives CDR1 MNHNS, CDR2 SASEGT. CDR3: CANRDLSNEQYF. CDR3 sequence (DNA): TGTGCCAACCGGGACTTGTCTAACGAGCAGTACTTC.

In this sample, this clone turned up a few times. This chain joins TRBV6-5 and TRBJ1-5; TRBD1 might be the D (6 bases). Germline V gene sequence: CDR1 MNHEY, CDR2 SVGAGI. There are 15 residues in the CDR3. Trimming removed 6 bases at V and 1 base at J, with 13 bases between. CDR3 coding DNA: TGTGCCAGCAGGTCAAGCCAGGGGAGCAATCAGCCCCAGCATTTT. Translation: CASRSSQGSNQPQHF.

In its sample, this clone was seen once. The V and J genes are TRBV7-9 and TRBJ1-1, with D possibly TRBD1 on 6 matching bases. The CDR3 is 14 residues long. Trimming took off 5 bases at V and 5 bases at J, with 15 bases between the two ends. Germline V gene sequence: CDR1 SEHNR, CDR2 FQNEAQ (reference sequence). This chain's CDR3 is CASSPRRGTTEAFF. The DNA for the CDR3 is TGTGCCAGCAGCCCCCGCAGGGGAACTACTGAAGCTTTCTTT. Based on the CDR3 plus reference TRBV7-9 and TRBJ1-1, the full variable domain is DTGVSQNPRHKITKRGQNVTFRCDPISEHNRLYWYRQTLGQGPEFLTYFQNEAQLEKSRLLSDRFSAERPKGSFSTLEIQRTEQGDSAMYLCASSPRRGTTEAFFGQGTRLTVV.

The CDR3 spells CASSVSGRDGNEQFF. The CDR3 DNA reads as TGTGCCAGCAGCGTAAGCGGGAGAGATGGCAATGAGCAGTTCTTC. V and J are TRBV9 and TRBJ2-1, with 8 bases fitting TRBD2. The germline gives CDR1 SGDLS, CDR2 YYNGEE. This CDR3 is built from 15 residues. The V segment lost 1 base and the J segment 6 bases; nucleotides outside the gene matches: 6.

The chain carries TRBV9 and TRBJ2-1; 10 bases align to TRBD1. The CDR3 spans 14 residues. CDR1 is SGDLS and CDR2 is YYNGEE in the germline V gene. J was trimmed by 7 bases and V by 3 bases; bases with no gene match: 4. CDR3 sequence reads: CASSADRGYNEQFF. CDR3 in DNA: TGTGCCAGCAGCGCGGACAGGGGGTATAATGAGCAGTTCTTC.

This clone appeared a single time. Germline and junction disagree at one end, which may indicate a read error. The gene calls are TRBV27 and TRBJ2-1; possible D gene TRBD2, 6 bases. Germline loops: CDR1 MNHEY, CDR2 SMNVEV (reference sequence). The CDR3 runs 15 residues. The CDR3 DNA follows: TGTGCCAGCAGTCTCGGCGGGACTCCGCTCCTAGGGGCGGTCTTC. It is translated as CASSLGGTPLLGAVF.

This chain uses TRBV6-5 with TRBJ1-1; 7 bases agree with TRBD1. CDR3 length: 12 residues. V lost 6 bases to trimming and J lost 8 bases; unmatched junction nucleotides: 6. Germline-derived CDR1 and CDR2 are MNHEY and SVGAGI. The CDR3: CASRRPGQEAFF. In nucleotides, the CDR3 is TGTGCCAGCAGAAGACCGGGACAGGAAGCTTTCTTT.